This T cell receptor (beta chain) was captured by sequencing in a study of PD-L1 blockade in urothelial cancer. Method: immunoSEQ multiplex PCR; TCRdb's copy keeps in-frame clones and lacks some. In the table there are tens of thousands of clones, roughly nine tenths of which are singletons. The time point is: pretreatment peripheral blood. This clone was observed a few times. Germline values: CDR1 SGHTA, CDR2 FQGNSA. The CDR3 sequence is 19 residues long. The ends were cut back, 5 bases at V and 0 bases at J, with 20 bases in the middle. Here the sequenced sample was PBMCs, taken around atezolizumab (anti-PD-L1) treatment. This chain joins TRBV7-2 and TRBJ2-6, with a weak D call TRBD2 (5 bases). This TCR was sampled from a woman aged 55 to 70 with urothelial cancer. The CDR3 nucleotides read TGTGCCAGCAGCCTTAACCCCGGGGAGACCAGCTCTGGGGCCAACGTCCTGACTTTC. Translating gives CASSLNPGETSSGANVLTF.